The text below deals with one T cell receptor (beta chain). This entry comes from a study of T cells expressing NK-cell markers. Study overall: Investigators obtained TCR beta repertoires from sorted CD3+CD56+NKG2C+, CD3+CD56+NKG2C- and CD3+CD56-NKG2C+ T cells.

TCRdb re-called the 5' RACE reads and gives one entry per CDR3 protein, without DNA. This sample's table has 140,000 to 150,000 distinct CDR3 sequences. The length of the CDR3 is 16 residues. The germline gives CDR1 SGHTS, CDR2 YDEGEE. The receptor was isolated from a man between 18 and 35 years old in good health. Specimen: blood T cells: a sorted CD56 or NKG2C T cell subset, CD4+ or CD8+ T cells, or bulk PBMC T cells (not recorded which). The chain recombines TRBV5-8 with TRBJ2-2. CDR3 loop: CASSLRPSGNTGELFF. Drawing the rest from reference TRBV5-8 and TRBJ2-2, the complete variable domain is EAGVTQSPTHLIKTRGQQATLRCSPISGHTSVYWYQQALGLGLQFLLWYDEGEERNRGNFPPRFSGRQFPNYSSELNVNALELEDSALYLCASSLRPSGNTGELFFGEGSRLTVL.